Presented here are 29 T cell receptor beta chains from one specimen sequenced in a study of regulatory T cells in long-lasting Graves disease. The time point here: persistent/refractory GD, antithyroid drugs over 5 years with positive TRAb. Isolated PBMC RNA provided the starting material for the TCR library. Researchers made TCR beta libraries by using iRepertoire HTBI primers and running Arm-PCR on CDR3 regions. TCRdb used MiXCR to reprocess the multiplex PCR reads, holding one entry per CDR3 protein. Of about 300,000 distinct CDR3 sequences listed, around 23% are singletons. The material was peripheral blood mononuclear cells (PBMCs), obtained when the disease was refractory, from a patient treated with antithyroid drugs. These receptors were collected from a female donor with Graves disease.

V is TRBV10-3 and J is TRBJ2-6; D possibly corresponds to TRBD1 (5 bases). V was shortened by 0 bases and J by 2 bases, with 5 bases between the two germline ends. CDR3 length equals 15 residues. Germline values: CDR1 ENHRY, CDR2 SYGVKD. CDR3 DNA sequence: TGTGCCATCAGTGAGTCAGGGGCTGGGGCCAACGTCCTGACTTTC. Translating it yields CAISESGAGANVLTF.

This clonotype came up many times. The chain combines TRBV6-2 or TRBV6-3 with TRBJ2-7, with 8 bases identical to TRBD1. The trim removed 5 bases at V and 7 bases at J, leaving 13 bases unmatched. The V gene's germline CDR1 is MNHEY and CDR2 SVGEGT. There are 15 residues in the CDR3. CDR3 sequence (DNA): TGTGCCAGCAGTGATTCCGGGACAGGCCTGTGGGAGCAGTACTTC. This sequence encodes CASSDSGTGLWEQYF.

This clonotype showed up many times. The chain couples TRBV5-1 to TRBJ2-5; the match to TRBD1 covers 7 bases. This CDR3 comprises 14 residues. The J segment lost 2 bases and the V segment lost 6 bases, leaving 7 bases of the junction unmatched. The germline V gene has CDR1 SGHRS and CDR2 YFSETQ. CDR3 sequence reads: CASTRDSGQETQYF. CDR3 coding DNA: TGCGCCAGCACTAGGGACAGTGGACAAGAGACCCAGTACTTC.

This clonotype was detected ten times or more. The chain uses TRBV20-1 and TRBJ2-7; 9 bases agree with TRBD2. With V trimmed by 0 bases and J by 4 bases, 10 bases remained unmatched. From germline, CDR1 is DFQATT and CDR2 SNEGSKA (reference sequence). The CDR3 is 16 residues long. In nucleotides, the CDR3 is TGCAGTGCTAGAGATCGGGCGGGAGGGCCGATTTACGAGCAGTACTTC. Its protein is CSARDRAGGPIYEQYF.

This clonotype came up many times. The chain links TRBV6-5 to TRBJ2-7; no firm D call. From germline, CDR1 is MNHEY and CDR2 SVGAGI. The CDR3 runs to 14 residues. V lost 0 bases and J 2 bases, leaving 8 bases between the germline ends. CDR3 DNA: TGTGCCAGCAGTTACTCTACACCTCCCTACGAGCAGTACTTC. Its translation is CASSYSTPPYEQYF.

The V gene is TRBV20-1, the J gene TRBJ2-7; D remains ambiguous. The germline CDR1 and CDR2 sequences are DFQATT and SNEGSKA (reference sequence). Trimming left V 3 bases short and J 3 bases short, with 9 bases between. The CDR3 is made up of 12 amino acids. CDR3 coding DNA: TGCAGTGCTAGTGTTCGGGTCTACGAGCAGTACTTC. It specifies CSASVRVYEQYF.

The rearrangement uses TRBV12-3 or TRBV12-4 and TRBJ2-7; D call uncertain. The V and J ends lost 3 bases and 2 bases respectively, with 8 bases between them. The CDR3 sequence is 13 residues long. CDR3 protein: CASSFDGPYEQYF. The CDR3 nucleotides are TGTGCCAGCAGTTTCGATGGGCCCTACGAGCAGTACTTC.

This clonotype was seen many times. The J gene is TRBJ2-4, the V gene TRBV28; possible D gene TRBD1, 6 bases. CDR1 is MDHEN, CDR2 SYDVKM, per germline. The CDR3 is made up of 14 amino acids. V gave up 6 bases and J gave up 2 bases, with 11 bases separating them. The CDR3: CASSVQGSKNIQYF. The CDR3 DNA sequence: TGTGCCAGCAGCGTACAGGGTTCCAAAAACATTCAGTACTTC.

This clonotype was seen repeatedly, ten times or more. This sequence joins TRBV6-5 and TRBJ2-7; D is perhaps TRBD1 (5 bases). Germline V gene data show CDR1 as MNHEY and CDR2 as SVGAGI. The CDR3 loop spans 12 amino acids. V was cut by 4 bases and J by 5 bases, with 9 bases left in between. The CDR3 loop is CASSFRVDEQYF. As DNA, the CDR3 is TGTGCCAGCAGTTTCAGGGTTGACGAGCAGTACTTC.

About this clonotype: Because the CDR3 is missing its conserved closing phenylalanine or tryptophan, this is likely a read error. CDR3 DNA sequence: TGTGCCAGCAGCCAAGGGGTTTTCTCTAACTATGGCTACACCCTC. Its translation: CASSQGVFSNYGYTL. The V call is TRBV14, the J call TRBJ1-2; no clear D. Trimming took off 1 base at V and 0 bases at J, with 9 bases between the two ends. Germline CDR1 and CDR2: SGHDN and FVKESK. This CDR3 is 15 amino acids long.

V and J are TRBV7-6 and TRBJ2-7; 12 nucleotides match TRBD2. This CDR3 is 18 amino acids long. V lost 1 base, J lost 5 bases, and 12 bases stayed unmatched. Germline V gives CDR1 SGHVS, CDR2 FNYEAQ. CDR3 in DNA: TGTGCCAGCAGCTTAGGAAGCCTAGCGGGAGGGCCTGGACACGAGCAGTACTTC. Translation gives CASSLGSLAGGPGHEQYF.

This clonotype was seen a few times. This sequence joins TRBV20-1 and TRBJ2-7, with 8 bases that match TRBD2. Germline V gives CDR1 DFQATT, CDR2 SNEGSKA (reference sequence). V lost 6 bases and J lost 1; bases outside the gene matches: 14. This CDR3 has 16 amino acids. This CDR3 is CSAPLLADYQSYEQYF. The CDR3 DNA is TGCAGTGCCCCCCTACTAGCGGATTACCAATCCTACGAGCAGTACTTC.

The chain's CDR3 is CSATTQTVPSYEQYF. The CDR3 region has the DNA TGCAGTGCCACAACCCAGACAGTACCCTCCTACGAGCAGTACTTC. The rearrangement joins TRBV20-1 to TRBJ2-7; D is possibly TRBD1 (5 bases). The CDR3 contains 15 residues. Trimming removed 6 bases from V and 0 bases from J, with 18 bases in between. Germline V gives CDR1 DFQATT, CDR2 SNEGSKA (reference sequence).

The chain is built from TRBV7-9 and TRBJ2-3; D is ambiguous. The CDR3 extends over 13 amino acids. V shed 5 bases and J shed 5 bases, with 11 bases lying between them. Germline V gene lookup returns CDR1 SEHNR and CDR2 FQNEAQ (reference sequence). The CDR3 bases are TGTGCCAGCAGCCACCCCGTACAAGATACGCAGTATTTT. This encodes CASSHPVQDTQYF.

This clonotype was seen many times. The chain employs TRBV20-1 and TRBJ2-4; a possible D gene is TRBD2 (6 bases). Germline CDR1 DFQATT, CDR2 SNEGSKA (reference sequence). The CDR3 consists of 15 residues. Trimming left V 4 bases short and J 1 base short, with 14 bases between. The CDR3 DNA reads as TGCAGTGCTATATGGGCCAGCGGGGCCAAAAACATTCAGTACTTC. Protein sequence: CSAIWASGAKNIQYF.

This clonotype was detected many times. The CDR3 protein is CASSPVGTGLNQPQHF. In nucleotides, the CDR3 is TGTGCCAGCAGCCCAGTCGGGACAGGGCTAAATCAGCCCCAGCATTTT. The chain carries TRBV7-2 and TRBJ1-5, with 9 bases lining up with TRBD1. Germline V gene data show CDR1 as SGHTA and CDR2 as FQGNSA. The CDR3 runs 16 residues. Unmatched junction bases numbered 9, after V lost 5 bases and J lost 4 bases.

As regards this clonotype: A much larger clonotype is one base distant, so this may be a read error. The chain joins TRBV6-9 to TRBJ2-7; TRBD1 might be the D (6 bases). Germline V lookup: CDR1 MNHGY, CDR2 SVAAGI. The CDR3 spans 16 residues. CDR3 in amino acids: CASSYSRTVNSYEQHF. CDR3 sequence (DNA): TGTGCCAGCAGTTACTCACGGACAGTTAACTCCTACGAGCAGCACTTC.

This clonotype was picked up many times. The rearrangement uses TRBV28 and TRBJ1-1; no reliable D call. Germline V gene sequence: CDR1 MDHEN, CDR2 SYDVKM. The CDR3 length is 10 residues. Here the CDR3 reads CAVGRTEAFF. CDR3 DNA sequence: TGTGCTGTCGGAAGGACTGAAGCTTTCTTT.

This clonotype was recorded many times. The gene calls are TRBV28 and TRBJ2-7; 7 bases fit TRBD1. Germline V gene lookup returns CDR1 MDHEN and CDR2 SYDVKM. J gave up 4 bases and V 6 bases, and 24 bases lay outside the gene matches. This CDR3 contains 19 residues. This CDR3 is CASSILMGTTGLGRYEQYF. In DNA form, the CDR3 reads TGTGCCAGCAGCATATTGATGGGGACGACAGGGCTAGGACGTTACGAGCAGTACTTC.

The V and J genes are TRBV20-1 and TRBJ1-5; 7 bases are a match to TRBD1. This CDR3 has 16 amino acids. V shed 3 bases, J shed 1 base, and the junction held 9 bases outside the gene matches. The germline V gene has CDR1 DFQATT and CDR2 SNEGSKA (reference sequence). This CDR3 is CSARAPGQPSNQPQHF. DNA for the CDR3: TGCAGTGCTAGGGCACCGGGACAGCCGAGCAATCAGCCCCAGCATTTT.

The chain recombines TRBV7-3 with TRBJ1-2; D not certain. Germline CDR1 is SGHTA and CDR2 is FQGTGA. This CDR3 region has 13 residues. Deletions cut 2 bases from V and 6 bases from J, with 10 bases between. CDR3 nucleotide sequence: TGTGCCAGCAGCTTAGAGGGTCTGGATGGCTACACCTTC. This gives the protein CASSLEGLDGYTF.

This clonotype was seen more than once but under ten times. The CDR3 DNA reads as TGTGCCAGCAGTCCCCGACAGGGGGGAATGAACACTGAAGCTTTCTTT. Translation: CASSPRQGGMNTEAFF. This chain links TRBV6-1 with TRBJ1-1; 9 bases match TRBD1. This CDR3 region has 16 residues. J was trimmed by 0 bases and V by 5 bases; bases with no gene match: 7. Per germline, CDR1 MNHNS and CDR2 SASEGT.

The sample holds a few counts of this clonotype. V and J are TRBV6-2 or TRBV6-3 and TRBJ1-1, with no clear D. Deletions cut 0 bases from V and 5 bases from J, with 16 bases between. This CDR3 region has 16 residues. Germline V gene sequence: CDR1 MNHEY, CDR2 SVGEGT. The CDR3: CASSYSPSGLLTEAFF. In DNA, the CDR3 is TGTGCCAGCAGTTACTCGCCTTCCGGATTGTTAACTGAAGCTTTCTTT.

This clonotype has at least ten counts. The rearrangement uses TRBV6-5 and TRBJ1-4, with 8 bases that match TRBD1. CDR1 is MNHEY, CDR2 SVGAGI, per germline. Unmatched junction bases numbered 0, after V lost 2 bases and J lost 4 bases. This CDR3 has 14 residues. For the CDR3, the DNA is TGTGCCAGCAGTTACGACAGGGGTAATGAAAAACTGTTTTTT. It encodes CASSYDRGNEKLFF.

This clonotype came up once. V is TRBV10-2 and J is TRBJ1-4; no clear D. This CDR3 has 12 amino acids. CDR1 WSHSY and CDR2 SAAADI come from the germline V gene. The V gene lost 8 bases and the J gene lost 1 base, with 5 bases spanning the gap. The CDR3 DNA follows: TGCGCCAGCGGGGAAACTAATGAAAAACTGTTTTTT. Residues: CASGETNEKLFF.

This clonotype was observed a few times. J is TRBJ2-5 and V is TRBV7-9, with TRBD1 matching over 7 bases. The CDR3 length is 16 residues. V was pared by 2 bases and J by 1 base, with 7 bases of the junction left unmatched. The V gene's germline CDR1 is SEHNR and CDR2 FQNEAQ (reference sequence). CDR3 DNA: TGTGCCAGCAGCTTACAGGGGGAATGGGGCCAAGAGACCCAGTACTTC. This codes for CASSLQGEWGQETQYF.

Ten or more counts support this clonotype. CDR3 protein: CASSPASWDTQYF. The CDR3 coding sequence is TGTGCCAGCAGCCCCGCTAGCTGGGATACGCAGTATTTT. The chain carries TRBV11-2 and TRBJ2-3, with D possibly TRBD2 on 5 matching bases. Trimming shortened V by 5 bases and J by 6 bases, and 12 bases separated the two germline ends. CDR3 length: 13 amino acids. Germline loops: CDR1 SGHAT, CDR2 FQNNGV.

The gene calls are TRBV3-1 and TRBJ1-6; D gene uncertain. V was clipped by 5 bases and J by 8 bases, with 16 bases between them. Germline-derived CDR1 and CDR2 are LGHDT and YNNKEL (reference sequence). The CDR3 consists of 15 residues. The CDR3 region has the DNA TGTGCCAGCAGCGCCCTCCTCAGAGGACATTCACCCCTCCACTTT. Its translation: CASSALLRGHSPLHF.

The V call is TRBV7-9, the J call TRBJ2-7, with D uncertain. Germline values: CDR1 SEHNR, CDR2 FQNEAQ (reference sequence). The CDR3 runs 12 residues. V lost 1 base, J lost 5 bases, and 6 bases lay in between. CDR3 bases: TGTGCCAGCAGCTTAGTGGGTAACGAGCAGTACTTC. It translates to CASSLVGNEQYF.